Presented here are 14 T cell receptor beta chains from one specimen sequenced in a study of control samples from healthy donors and cancer patients. Only in-frame clones appear in the TCRdb table, and some are missing; sequencing was by immunoSEQ multiplex PCR. The data contain around 50,000 clones, approximately 90% of them singletons. The sequencing input was PBMCs. These receptors were taken from a young man with colorectal cancer.

The rearrangement joins TRBV19 to TRBJ2-1, with D possibly matching TRBD1 (5 bases). Trimming removed 7 bases from V and 0 bases from J, with 13 bases in between. In germline, CDR1 is LNHDA, CDR2 SQIVND (reference sequence). The CDR3 covers 15 residues. CDR3: CASTPQAISYNEQFF. CDR3 DNA: TGTGCCAGTACCCCACAGGCGATCTCCTACAATGAGCAGTTCTTC.

This chain's CDR3 is CASSSDGLMNTEAFF. CDR3 DNA sequence: TGTGCCAGCAGCTCGGACGGGCTCATGAACACTGAAGCTTTCTTT. J is TRBJ1-1 and V is TRBV11-2; D is unclear. Germline lookup yields CDR1 SGHAT and CDR2 FQNNGV. There are 15 residues in the CDR3. Deletions cut 4 bases from V and 0 bases from J, with 12 bases between.

The chain has TRBV19 and TRBJ2-2, with D tentatively TRBD1 (6 bases). The germline V and J ends were trimmed by 3 bases and 1 base, with 6 bases remaining between them. Germline assignment: CDR1 LNHDA and CDR2 SQIVND (reference sequence). The CDR3 spans 14 residues. The CDR3 nucleotides are TGTGCCAGTAGTATGGACAGGAACACCGGGGAGCTGTTTTTT. Protein: CASSMDRNTGELFF.

The chain joins TRBV5-1 to TRBJ1-2; the match to TRBD1 covers 8 bases. The CDR3 is 15 amino acids. Losses at the gene ends were 4 bases for V and 2 bases for J; bases not matched to a gene: 7. In germline, CDR1 is SGHRS, CDR2 YFSETQ. The CDR3 sequence is CASSPTGAVNYGYTF. CDR3 sequence (DNA): TGCGCCAGCAGCCCGACAGGGGCTGTGAACTATGGCTACACCTTC.

This chain connects TRBV5-1 to TRBJ2-2; D remains unclear. Germline values: CDR1 SGHRS, CDR2 YFSETQ. CDR3 length equals 15 residues. V was shortened by 1 base and J by 3 bases, with 10 bases between the two germline ends. The CDR3 DNA reads as TGCGCCAGCAGCTTGACCGTCGCAGACACCGGGGAGCTGTTTTTT. This codes for CASSLTVADTGELFF.

This clone came up once. The same CDR3 is also encoded by other DNA sequences in this sample. The chain is built from TRBV5-1 and TRBJ1-1, with D possibly being TRBD1 (6 bases). V shed 1 base and J shed 0 bases, with 10 bases lying between them. The CDR3 loop spans 15 amino acids. Looked up from germline, CDR1 is SGHRS and CDR2 is YFSETQ. The CDR3 here is CASSLLQGMNTEAFF. The CDR3 DNA is TGCGCCAGCAGCTTGCTGCAGGGGATGAACACTGAAGCTTTCTTT.

This clone came up a few times. The J gene is TRBJ1-5, the V gene TRBV30; no firm D call. The CDR3 is 13 amino acids. Germline V lookup: CDR1 GTSNPN, CDR2 SVGIG (reference sequence). Trimming removed 1 base at V and 5 bases at J, with 9 bases between. This CDR3 is CAWSDRVDQPQHF. CDR3 nucleotide sequence: TGTGCCTGGAGTGATCGAGTCGATCAGCCCCAGCATTTT. The whole variable domain, remainder taken from reference TRBV30 and TRBJ1-5, is SQTIHQWPATLVQPVGSPLSLECTVEGTSNPNLYWYRQAAGRGLQLLFYSVGIGQISSEVPQNLSASRPQDRQFILSSKKLLLSDSGFYLCAWSDRVDQPQHFGDGTRLSIL.

The chain joins TRBV11-2 to TRBJ2-7, with D perhaps TRBD1 (5 bases). From germline, CDR1 is SGHAT and CDR2 FQNNGV. Trimming stripped 3 bases from V and 0 bases from J, with 12 bases between. This CDR3 region has 15 residues. In DNA, the CDR3 is TGTGCCAGCAGCTTTACGACAGTAGCCTCCTACGAGCAGTACTTC. Protein product: CASSFTTVASYEQYF.

This chain uses TRBV9 with TRBJ1-2; D call uncertain. The germline CDR1 and CDR2 sequences are SGDLS and YYNGEE. The CDR3 has 14 amino acids. The V end lost 3 bases, the J end lost 3 bases, and 12 bases lay between the germline ends. CDR3 sequence reads: CASSADQYDYGYTF. CDR3 DNA: TGTGCCAGCAGCGCGGACCAATACGACTATGGCTACACCTTC.

The chain recombines TRBV5-6 with TRBJ2-1; weak D call: TRBD1 (6 bases). The V end lost 4 bases, the J end lost 7 bases, and 24 bases lay between the germline ends. The CDR3 loop spans 17 amino acids. The germline gives CDR1 SGHDT, CDR2 YYEEEE. The CDR3 reads CASSPAPLGANRNEQFF. The CDR3 region has the DNA TGTGCCAGCAGCCCCGCCCCGTTGGGGGCGAATAGAAATGAGCAGTTCTTC. Based on the CDR3 plus reference TRBV5-6 and TRBJ2-1, the full variable domain is DAGVTQSPTHLIKTRGQQVTLRCSPKSGHDTVSWYQQALGQGPQFIFQYYEEEERQRGNFPDRFSGHQFPNYSSELNVNALLLGDSALYLCASSPAPLGANRNEQFFGPGTRLTVL.

This clone was recorded only once. This chain uses TRBV10-3 with TRBJ2-5; 9 bases agree with TRBD2. J gave up 2 bases and V 4 bases, and 2 bases lay outside the gene matches. CDR1 and CDR2 (germline): ENHRY, SYGVKD. The CDR3 consists of 14 residues. The CDR3 bases are TGTGCCATCAGTGCCGCGGGGGGGCAAGAGACCCAGTACTTC. Translation gives CAISAAGGQETQYF.

The chain links TRBV9 to TRBJ1-2, with TRBD1 as a possible D gene (5 bases). The CDR3 extends over 15 amino acids. CDR1 SGDLS and CDR2 YYNGEE come from the germline V gene. V lost 1 base and J lost 1, with 11 bases in between. The CDR3 nucleotides read TGTGCCAGCAGCGTATCCAGGGCGCATAACTATGGCTACACCTTC. It specifies CASSVSRAHNYGYTF.

The V call is TRBV15, the J call TRBJ2-1, with D maybe TRBD1 (6 bases). Deletions cut 0 bases from V and 2 bases from J, with 11 bases between. The CDR3 contains 16 residues. CDR1 and CDR2 from the germline V gene are LNHNV and YYDKDF (reference sequence). This chain's CDR3 is CATSRDYKGAYNEQFF. The CDR3 DNA is TGTGCCACCAGCAGAGATTACAAGGGGGCCTACAATGAGCAGTTCTTC.

The chain recombines TRBV29-1 with TRBJ1-1; D gene unclear. V lost 6 bases to trimming and J lost 0 bases, with 11 bases between them. The CDR3 is made up of 13 amino acids. Germline assignment: CDR1 SQVTM and CDR2 ANQGSEA. The DNA for the CDR3 is TGCAGCGTAGCTCAGACAATGAACACTGAAGCTTTCTTT. Translating it yields CSVAQTMNTEAFF.